This T cell receptor beta chain was sequenced for a study of T cell responses to AZD1222 COVID-19 vaccine. A remark on this clone: Its antigen is unknown.

The table came from immunoSEQ multiplex PCR; TCRdb's copy has only in-frame clones and leaves some out. The sample has approximately 150,000 clones, roughly 90% seen once. The V end lost 6 bases, the J end lost 4 bases, and 12 bases lay between the germline ends. CDR3 length: 13 residues. Germline V gives CDR1 LNHDA, CDR2 SQIVND (reference sequence). Study-wide results and limits: The donor group comprised mostly white British people and more females; the analysis possibly underestimated clonal diversity. Spike-specific TCR breadth and depth rose after two AZD1222 doses.

The TCR comes from an adult in good health. Sequencing was performed on peripheral blood, taken on day 0 of AZD1222 vaccination. The chain carries TRBV19 and TRBJ1-1, with D possibly matching TRBD1 (5 bases). CDR3 amino acids: CASSIAGTTEAFF. The CDR3 DNA sequence: TGTGCCAGTAGCATTGCAGGGACCACTGAAGCTTTCTTT.